This TCR beta chain was recorded in a study of CD8 T cells in ankylosing spondylitis. The germline gives CDR1 DFQATT, CDR2 SNEGSKA (reference sequence). The CDR3 runs to 15 residues. Trimming cost V 3 bases and J 7 bases; bases outside gene matches: 10. TCRdb used MiXCR to reprocess the 5' RACE reads, holding one entry per CDR3 protein. The sample yields around 180,000 distinct CDR3 sequences, approximately 13% seen once. Findings of the study overall: One TCR beta motif, made up of roughly 8 highly homologous variants, appeared characteristic of ankylosing spondylitis blood.

This clonotype was counted between two and nine times. The antigen is not known. Sequencing was carried out using blood, either unsorted or a sorted T cell fraction (not recorded which). The receptor was isolated from a female donor with ankylosing spondylitis or in good health (not recorded which). The rearrangement links TRBV20-1 to TRBJ2-7, with 12 positions matching TRBD2. DNA of the CDR3: TGCAGTGCTAGCCTACAGGGACTAGCGGGTAATGAGCAGTACTTC. It codes for CSASLQGLAGNEQYF.